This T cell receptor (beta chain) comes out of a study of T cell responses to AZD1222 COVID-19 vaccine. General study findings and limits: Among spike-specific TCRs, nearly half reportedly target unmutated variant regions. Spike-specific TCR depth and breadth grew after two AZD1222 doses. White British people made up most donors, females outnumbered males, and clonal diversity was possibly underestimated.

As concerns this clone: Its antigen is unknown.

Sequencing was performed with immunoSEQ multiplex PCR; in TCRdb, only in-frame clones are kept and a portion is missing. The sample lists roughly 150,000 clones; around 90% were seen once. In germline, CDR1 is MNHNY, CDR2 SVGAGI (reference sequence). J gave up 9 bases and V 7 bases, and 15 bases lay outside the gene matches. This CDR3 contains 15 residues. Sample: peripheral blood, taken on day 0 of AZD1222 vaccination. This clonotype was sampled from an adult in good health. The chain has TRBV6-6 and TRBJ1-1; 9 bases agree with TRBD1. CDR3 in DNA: TGTGCCAGCACCGAGGGAGGACAGGGGACGAGAAAAGCTTTCTTT. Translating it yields CASTEGGQGTRKAFF.